This T cell receptor beta chain was documented in a study of graft-versus-host responses after intestinal transplantation. Study conclusions and caveats: Among circulating GvH clones, peak levels were associated with early post-transplant declines in HvG clones.

V lost 3 bases, J lost 3 bases, and 14 bases lay in between. The germline V gene has CDR1 SGHVS and CDR2 FQNEAQ. CDR3 length: 15 amino acids. As for this clone: The antigen is undetermined.

Here immunoSEQ multiplex PCR was the method, and the copy in TCRdb shows in-frame clones only, minus some. The sample records some 90,000 clones, 85% to 95% being singletons. This sample comprised unstimulated CD8+ T cells sorted from spleen or lymph node cells, obtained before transplant. V gene TRBV7-8 combines with J gene TRBJ2-5, with D perhaps matching TRBD2 (6 bases). This receptor was obtained from a human donor who was the organ donor for an intestinal transplant. The CDR3 DNA sequence: TGTGCCAGCAGCTTTCGTGCGGGGTTGGAAGAGACCCAGTACTTC. It specifies CASSFRAGLEETQYF.